Listed below are T cell receptor beta chains from one sample, sequenced in a study of T cell responses to AZD1222 COVID-19 vaccine. Profiling relied on immunoSEQ multiplex PCR, and the TCRdb table lists in-frame clones only, not all of them. The data hold 150,000 to 200,000 clones, with 80% to 95% observed a single time. Sequencing used peripheral blood, obtained on day 0 of AZD1222 vaccination. The origin of the receptors is an adult in good health. The CDR3 runs from the conserved cysteine through the conserved F or W. D genes are given only for firm matches. The size field is filled for only some rows; it gives once, few, many or a size class.

clone size	D gene	V gene	J gene	CDR3 protein	CDR3 DNA
NA	NA	TRBV2	TRBJ1-2	CASSEALTRGYTF	TGTGCCAGCAGTGAAGCGCTTACGCGTGGCTACACCTTC
NA	TRBD2	TRBV7-3	TRBJ2-2	CASSSGTGGSGELFF	TGTGCCAGCAGCTCCGGGACGGGGGGTTCCGGGGAGCTGTTTTTT
NA	TRBD1	TRBV5-5	TRBJ2-7	CASSSQGKIGEQYF	TGTGCCAGCAGCTCACAGGGGAAAATTGGCGAGCAGTACTTC
NA	TRBD1	TRBV9	TRBJ2-7	CASSPDRGAYEQYF	TGTGCCAGCAGCCCGGACAGGGGGGCCTACGAGCAGTACTTC
NA	NA	TRBV19	TRBJ1-4	CASSIKGRASTNEKLFF	TGTGCCAGTAGTATAAAGGGCAGGGCCTCAACTAATGAAAAACTGTTTTTT
NA	NA	TRBV7-2	TRBJ1-1	CASSLTLRGGTEAFF	TGTGCCAGCAGCTTAACGCTCAGGGGTGGAACTGAAGCTTTCTTT
NA	TRBD1	TRBV15	TRBJ1-4	CATSRDRGRSEKLFF	TGTGCCACCAGCAGAGATAGGGGGCGTAGTGAAAAACTGTTTTTT
once	NA	TRBV18	TRBJ2-5	CASSPRVQSPTRTQETQYF	TGTGCCAGCTCACCAAGAGTACAGTCCCCGACTAGGACCCAGGAGACCCAGTACTTC
NA	NA	TRBV14	TRBJ2-7	CASSQGLTDNEQYF	TGTGCCAGCAGCCAAGGACTAACGGACAACGAGCAGTACTTC
NA	TRBD2	TRBV4-1	TRBJ2-3	CASSQRSGRVTDTQYF	TGCGCCAGCAGCCAACGTAGCGGGAGAGTCACAGATACGCAGTATTTT
NA	TRBD2	TRBV6-2/TRBV6-3	TRBJ2-1	CASSYGGSQNEQFF	TGTGCCAGCAGTTACGGCGGGAGTCAAAATGAGCAGTTCTTC
NA	TRBD1	TRBV14	TRBJ1-4	CASSRGQAIATNEKLFF	TGTGCCAGCAGCAGAGGACAGGCGATTGCAACTAATGAAAAACTGTTTTTT
NA	NA	TRBV13	TRBJ1-1	CASSPHPGDTEAFF	TGTGCCAGCAGCCCCCACCCGGGGGACACTGAAGCTTTCTTT
once	TRBD1	TRBV11-2	TRBJ1-6	CASSLAGTGDSPLHF	TGTGCCAGCAGCTTAGCCGGGACAGGTGATTCACCCCTCCACTTT
NA	NA	TRBV18	TRBJ1-1	CASSEATRGRAFF	TGTGCCAGCTCAGAGGCAACCAGGGGTCGGGCTTTCTTT
NA	NA	TRBV7-9	TRBJ1-2	CASSLRDRGEGYTF	TGTGCCAGCAGCCTCCGAGACCGGGGGGAGGGCTACACCTTC
NA	NA	TRBV4-1	TRBJ1-4	CASSQDRILNEKLFF	TGCGCCAGCAGCCAAGATAGAATCCTTAATGAAAAACTGTTTTTT
NA	NA	TRBV5-1	TRBJ1-2	CASSFSGGADGYTF	TGCGCCAGCAGCTTTTCGGGGGGCGCGGATGGCTACACCTTC
NA	TRBD1	TRBV2	TRBJ2-3	CASNRQGPSTDTQYF	TGTGCCAGCAACCGACAGGGGCCCAGCACAGATACGCAGTATTTT
NA	NA	TRBV25-1	TRBJ1-2	CASSLPDLSYGYTF	TGTGCCAGCAGTCTGCCGGACTTAAGCTATGGCTACACCTTC
NA	NA	TRBV4-3	TRBJ2-2	CASSPSQRGTGELFF	TGCGCCAGCAGTCCCTCGCAGAGGGGGACCGGGGAGCTGTTTTTT
NA	TRBD2	TRBV27	TRBJ2-4	CASSPPLAGVGFGNIQYF	TGTGCCAGCAGTCCGCCATTAGCGGGAGTGGGCTTTGGAAACATTCAGTACTTC
NA	NA	TRBV7-2	TRBJ2-4	CASSLLRAKNIQYF	TGTGCCAGCAGCTTACTCCGAGCCAAAAACATTCAGTACTTC
NA	NA	TRBV7-2	TRBJ1-4	CASSLDRAGNEKLFF	TGTGCCAGCAGCTTAGACCGGGCTGGTAATGAAAAACTGTTTTTT
NA	TRBD1	TRBV15	TRBJ1-2	CATSRVVQGHYGYTF	TGTGCCACCAGCAGAGTAGTACAGGGGCACTATGGCTACACCTTC
NA	TRBD2	TRBV4-1	TRBJ2-5	CASSQVGSGAAQETQYF	TGCGCCAGCAGCCAAGTGGGTAGCGGGGCGGCCCAAGAGACCCAGTACTTC
once	NA	TRBV3-1/TRBV3-2	TRBJ1-1	CASSPRTIITEAFF	TGTGCCAGCAGCCCACGGACAATTATCACTGAAGCTTTCTTT
NA	TRBD1	TRBV19	TRBJ2-2	CASKRDRSTNTGELFF	TGTGCCAGTAAAAGGGACAGGAGTACGAACACCGGGGAGCTGTTTTTT
NA	NA	TRBV18	TRBJ2-7	CASSPPASYEQYF	TGTGCCAGCTCACCACCAGCCTCCTACGAGCAGTACTTC
NA	NA	TRBV2	TRBJ1-5	CASSVGTLSQPQHF	TGTGCCAGCAGTGTGGGGACATTAAGTCAGCCCCAGCATTTT
NA	NA	TRBV10-1	TRBJ2-2	CASSGMNTGELFF	TGCGCCAGCAGTGGAATGAACACCGGGGAGCTGTTTTTT
once	NA	TRBV6-5	TRBJ2-5	CASSPGLSRGETQYF	TGTGCCAGCAGCCCGGGACTTAGCAGGGGTGAGACCCAGTACTTC
NA	TRBD1	TRBV7-6	TRBJ2-1	CASSFAGTAYNEQFF	TGTGCCAGCAGCTTCGCCGGGACAGCCTACAATGAGCAGTTCTTC
NA	TRBD1	TRBV27	TRBJ2-7	CASSYAPGTGIYEQYF	TGTGCCAGCAGCTACGCTCCCGGGACAGGGATTTACGAGCAGTACTTC
NA	NA	TRBV19	TRBJ1-5	CASSNGGNQPQHF	TGTGCCAGTAGTAACGGAGGCAATCAGCCCCAGCATTTT
NA	TRBD2	TRBV5-5	TRBJ2-7	CASSFLGGTTSYEQYF	TGTGCCAGCAGCTTCCTGGGAGGGACCACCTCCTACGAGCAGTACTTC
NA	NA	TRBV7-2	TRBJ1-2	CASSLELLNLYGYTF	TGTGCCAGCAGCTTAGAGCTCCTAAACCTCTATGGCTACACCTTC
NA	NA	TRBV2	TRBJ1-2	CASSGGRNYGYTF	TGTGCCAGCAGTGGGGGACGGAACTATGGCTACACCTTC
NA	TRBD1	TRBV7-3	TRBJ2-5	CASSVTGEETQYF	TGTGCCAGCAGCGTGACAGGGGAAGAGACCCAGTACTTC
NA	NA	TRBV5-1	TRBJ1-4	CASSRGVFSDTTNEKLFF	TGCGCCAGCAGCCGCGGAGTTTTCTCAGACACAACTAATGAAAAACTGTTTTTT
NA	NA	TRBV9	TRBJ1-1	CASSGPGEMNTEAFF	TGTGCCAGCAGCGGGCCCGGGGAGATGAACACTGAAGCTTTCTTT
once	NA	TRBV7-3	TRBJ1-3	CASSPHSGNTIYF	TGTGCCAGCAGCCCCCACTCTGGAAACACCATATATTTT
NA	NA	TRBV19	TRBJ2-1	CASSPMKLGYNEQFF	TGTGCCAGTAGTCCTATGAAGCTCGGGTACAATGAGCAGTTCTTC
NA	TRBD1	TRBV7-6	TRBJ2-7	CASSPDRGHEQYF	TGTGCCAGCAGCCCGGACAGGGGCCACGAGCAGTACTTC
NA	TRBD2	TRBV6-2/TRBV6-3	TRBJ2-7	CASSKSQRGPTYEQYF	TGTGCCAGCAGTAAATCCCAGCGGGGGCCAACCTACGAGCAGTACTTC
NA	NA	TRBV23-1	TRBJ1-1	CATTLYSYTEAFF	TGCGCCACCACACTCTACAGTTACACTGAAGCTTTCTTT
NA	NA	TRBV7-2	TRBJ1-1	CASSLGLGNTEAFF	TGTGCCAGCAGCTTAGGATTAGGGAACACTGAAGCTTTCTTT
NA	NA	TRBV27	TRBJ2-1	CASRKLVGQINEQFF	TGTGCCAGCAGAAAACTAGTAGGACAAATCAATGAGCAGTTCTTC
NA	TRBD2	TRBV9	TRBJ2-7	CASSRIAGGYEQYF	TGTGCCAGCAGTCGTATAGCGGGAGGGTACGAGCAGTACTTC
NA	TRBD1	TRBV18	TRBJ1-6	CASSPGTGGSPLHF	TGTGCCAGCTCACCTGGGACAGGGGGGTCACCCCTCCACTTT
NA	NA	TRBV30	TRBJ1-1	CAWSVGPNTEAFF	TGTGCCTGGAGTGTAGGGCCTAACACTGAAGCTTTCTTT
NA	TRBD1	TRBV5-4	TRBJ1-6	CASSSQGARRNSPLHF	TGTGCCAGCAGCTCACAGGGGGCAAGGCGTAATTCACCCCTCCACTTT